This entry describes one T cell receptor beta chain. Antigen unknown. This record belongs to a study of CD8+CD57+ T cells in acquired aplastic anemia. General observations from the study: Researchers reported that CD8+ Simpson's diversity was not significantly different in patients versus controls.

Genomic DNA acted as the template from which TCR beta VDJ combination and CDR3 sequence profiling were carried out. TCRdb processed the reads anew with MiXCR; each CDR3 protein has one entry. Here the sample spans hundreds of thousands of distinct CDR3 sequences, around 33% being singletons. Those patients picked for sequencing had displayed CD8+CD57+ cell expansion on flow cytometry. V was pared by 3 bases and J by 2 bases, with 12 bases between. The CDR3 consists of 15 residues. CDR1 and CDR2 (germline): SNHLY, FYNNEI. The chain employs TRBV2 and TRBJ2-3; D might be TRBD2 (6 bases). What was sequenced was sorted CD4+, CD8+, or CD8+CD57+ T cells (not recorded which) from PBMCs. The receptor comes from a human donor with aplastic anemia. CDR3 protein: CASSDFSGPTDTQYF. The CDR3 bases are TGTGCCAGCAGTGACTTCAGCGGGCCCACAGATACGCAGTATTTT.